This T cell receptor beta chain was sequenced during a study of T cell responses to AZD1222 COVID-19 vaccine. Trimming removed 8 bases at V and 0 bases at J, with 8 bases between. Germline-derived CDR1 and CDR2 are MDHEN and SYDVKM. This CDR3 comprises 13 residues. TCRdb's copy holds only in-frame clones and misses some; the assay was immunoSEQ multiplex PCR. The repertoire holds 150,000 to 200,000 clones, with 90% as singletons. This receptor was obtained from an adult in good health. The chain carries TRBV28 and TRBJ1-3; no clear D. Here the sequenced sample was peripheral blood, taken on day 0 of AZD1222 vaccination. For the CDR3, the DNA is TGTGCCAGCCCAGCGTCCTCTGGAAACACCATATATTTT. Translating it yields CASPASSGNTIYF.